These 4 T cell receptor beta chains were sequenced from one sample in a study of human T cells and chemical hapten exposure (dated by TCRdb to the early 2020s). During library preparation, unique molecular identifiers were attached to individual cDNA molecules so that TCRs could be counted in a quantitative, reproducible way. Clones were called with MiXCR by TCRdb after fastp trimmed the public reads at Q25, and only in-frame beta chains were retained. Each entry merges the rows of one CDR3 protein and shows their most common DNA and genes. Within this sample are around 120,000 distinct CDR3 sequences, with 8.5% to 9% of them counted one time only. The ten largest clones add up to just over 1.4% of the sample. Total RNA was extracted from unfractionated whole blood collected in Tempus Blood RNA tubes. Sequenced material: whole blood. The receptors here all came from a human donor in good health. Some clones in this sample may be carry-over from other donors' samples. Donor details come from another sample of the same person, matched by shared clones.

The chain combines TRBV29-1 with TRBJ2-3; 16 nucleotides align to TRBD2. The CDR3 totals 18 residues. Germline V gives CDR1 SQVTM, CDR2 ANQGSEA. The junction had 11 bases not matched to a gene; V was cut back by 7 bases and J by 1 base. For the CDR3, the DNA is TGCAGCGCCATCAGGGGACTAGCGGGAGGGCCTGGCACAGATACGCAGTATTTT. This sequence encodes CSAIRGLAGGPGTDTQYF.

This chain joins TRBV28 and TRBJ1-2, with 9 bases lining up with TRBD1. Germline CDR1 reads MDHEN; CDR2 reads SYDVKM. Unmatched junction bases numbered 12, after V lost 4 bases and J lost 9 bases. This CDR3 region has 15 residues. CDR3 nucleotides: TGTGCCAGCAGTTCCTTTACAGGGGGCGGGAAGAGCTACACCTTC. Its protein is CASSSFTGGGKSYTF.

Details on this clonotype: This clone may be a read error of a much larger clone one base away. The chain combines TRBV27 with TRBJ1-5, with D possibly being TRBD1 (6 bases). The germline V gene encodes CDR1 MNHEY and CDR2 SMNVEV (reference sequence). The CDR3 is 14 amino acids. V was pared by 7 bases and J by 4 bases, with 14 bases between. The CDR3, as DNA: TGTGCCAGCAATCGAGGGGGGCTTAATCAGCCCCAGCATTTT. This gives the protein CASNRGGLNQPQHF.

This clonotype was seen only a few times. V and J are TRBV12-5 and TRBJ2-1; tentatively, D is TRBD2 (5 bases). Germline loops: CDR1 LGHNT, CDR2 FRNRAP. This CDR3 has 15 amino acids. V lost 5 bases, J lost 5 bases, and 16 bases lay in between. The DNA of the CDR3 is TGTGCTAGTGGTCCCCCCTGGGGAGAAAACAATGAGCAGTTCTTC. This translates into CASGPPWGENNEQFF.